This entry lists 28 T cell receptor beta chains sequenced from one sample in a study of blood T cells in healthy people across ages. Next came a second PCR, run for 7 to 11 cycles, which used a sample-barcoded 5' primer along with a J-beta primer mix. TCRdb redid the calling of the 5' RACE reads with MiXCR, one entry per CDR3 protein. The table records about 970,000 distinct CDR3 sequences, 51% of them present only once. The sequencing sample was made of blood. Receptor source: a woman aged 55-70 years in good health.

The V and J genes are TRBV20-1 and TRBJ1-2; 7 nucleotides line up with TRBD1. Germline lookup yields CDR1 DFQATT and CDR2 SNEGSKA (reference sequence). J was trimmed by 9 bases and V by 0 bases; bases with no gene match: 7. CDR3 size: 13 residues. The CDR3 region is CSARDQGGRSYTF. The CDR3, as DNA: TGCAGTGCTAGAGATCAGGGGGGAAGGAGCTACACCTTC.

This clonotype came up a few times. This chain connects TRBV28 to TRBJ2-7; no clear D gene. This CDR3 is 13 amino acids long. Between the trimmed V and J ends, which lost 8 bases and 2 bases, there was a span of 13 bases. Germline lookup yields CDR1 MDHEN and CDR2 SYDVKM. The CDR3 region is CASWAPPTYEQYF. The CDR3 DNA sequence: TGTGCCAGCTGGGCCCCCCCAACCTACGAGCAGTACTTC.

This clonotype was counted between two and nine times. The chain couples TRBV20-1 to TRBJ2-7; 9 nucleotides align to TRBD1. Germline CDR1 DFQATT, CDR2 SNEGSKA (reference sequence). The CDR3 totals 15 residues. The J segment lost 1 base and the V segment lost 0 bases, leaving 4 bases of the junction unmatched. In DNA, the CDR3 is TGCAGTGCTAGAGAGTCCGGGACAGGGTCCTACGAGCAGTACTTC. Its translation: CSARESGTGSYEQYF.

This clonotype was detected a few times. The V gene is TRBV29-1, the J gene TRBJ2-3; TRBD2 matches at 7 bases. Germline CDR1 SQVTM, CDR2 ANQGSEA. The CDR3 is made up of 15 amino acids. V gave up 2 bases and J gave up 0 bases; unmatched junction bases: 5. CDR3 protein: CSVELLATSTDTQYF. CDR3 nucleotide sequence: TGCAGCGTTGAACTACTAGCGACTAGCACAGATACGCAGTATTTT.

V and J are TRBV3-1 and TRBJ2-1; TRBD2 matches 8 bases. The CDR3 runs 17 residues. Germline V gene lookup returns CDR1 LGHDT and CDR2 YNNKEL (reference sequence). The ends lost 0 bases at V and 5 bases at J; junction bases unmatched: 9. CDR3 nucleotide sequence: TGTGCCAGCAGCCAAGATATAGGAGCGGGGGCGAACAATGAGCAGTTCTTC. It codes for CASSQDIGAGANNEQFF.

Details on this clonotype: One end of the junction does not line up with germline, which may come from a read error. This chain joins TRBV4-1 and TRBJ2-3; D could derive from TRBD1 or TRBD2 (6 bases each). Germline CDR1 is MGHRA and CDR2 is YSYEKL. This CDR3 spans 14 amino acids. The CDR3 sequence: CASTQHGGPDTQYF. In DNA, the CDR3 is TGCGCCAGCACCCAACATGGGGGGCCAGATACGCAGTATTTT.

This clonotype occurred a few times. This sequence joins TRBV29-1 and TRBJ2-3; D perhaps matches TRBD2 (5 bases). The V end was cut by 5 bases, the J end by 6 bases, with 9 bases between. The CDR3 is made up of 11 amino acids. Germline-derived CDR1 and CDR2 are SQVTM and ANQGSEA. The DNA for the CDR3 is TGCAGCGTTAGGACTCCCGATACGCAGTATTTT. Translated, it gives CSVRTPDTQYF.

In its sample, this clonotype was seen once. The germline gene is not matched at one end of the junction; a read error may be the cause. The chain uses TRBV6-4 and TRBJ1-2, with D unclear. Germline-derived CDR1 and CDR2 are MRHNA and SNTAGT. This CDR3 comprises 13 residues. The CDR3 nucleotides read TGCGCCAGCAGTGACTCGAGAGTGGGAGGCTACACCTTC. The encoded protein is CASSDSRVGGYTF.

This clonotype appeared many times. V usage is TRBV10-3 and J usage is TRBJ2-7; 7 bases fit TRBD2. CDR1 and CDR2 (germline): ENHRY, SYGVKD. The CDR3 is made up of 14 amino acids. Trimming at V came to 2 bases and at J to 6 bases, leaving 7 bases not matched to a gene. The CDR3 loop is CAISEGGVLREQYF. The CDR3 DNA reads TGTGCCATCAGTGAGGGGGGGGTGTTACGCGAGCAGTACTTC.

The chain combines TRBV29-1 with TRBJ2-1; D uncertain. The tail of the sequence fits TRBJ2-7 better, so the J call may be wrong. This CDR3 has 11 residues. The germline V gene encodes CDR1 SQVTM and CDR2 ANQGSEA. Here the CDR3 DNA reads TGCAGCGTTAACTCCTACAATGAGCAGTACTTC. Translating gives CSVNSYNEQYF.

CDR3 DNA sequence: TGCGCCAGCAGCCTGGGAGCGGGGGGGCGTTTAAGCTCCTACAATGAGCAGTACTTC. Translation gives CASSLGAGGRLSSYNEQYF. This chain joins TRBV4-1 and TRBJ2-1, with 10 nucleotides matching TRBD2. The tail of the sequence fits TRBJ2-7 better, so the J call may be wrong. CDR3 size: 19 residues. Germline-derived CDR1 and CDR2 are MGHRA and YSYEKL.

CDR3 DNA: TGTGCCAGCAGCCCCTACCCGACAGGGCAAGAGACCCAGTACTTC. It specifies CASSPYPTGQETQYF. V is TRBV5-5 and J is TRBJ2-5, with 7 bases aligning to TRBD1. The CDR3 is 15 amino acids. The germline gives CDR1 SGHKS, CDR2 YYEKEE (reference sequence). After removal of 4 bases from V and 2 bases from J, the junction contained 8 bases not matched to a gene. Supplemented by reference TRBV5-5 and TRBJ2-5, the full variable domain reads DAGVTQSPTHLIKTRGQQVTLRCSPISGHKSVSWYQQVLGQGPQFIFQYYEKEERGRGNFPDRFSARQFPNYSSELNVNALLLGDSALYLCASSPYPTGQETQYFGPGTRLLVL.

This sequence joins TRBV5-1 and TRBJ1-4, with 7 bases that match TRBD1. With V trimmed by 0 bases and J by 2 bases, 4 bases remained unmatched. The length of the CDR3 is 16 residues. Germline CDR1 is SGHRS and CDR2 is YFSETQ. This chain's CDR3 is CASSLDRGRTNEKLFF. The CDR3 nucleotides are TGCGCCAGCAGCTTGGATAGGGGGCGTACTAATGAAAAACTGTTTTTT.

This chain connects TRBV24-1 to TRBJ2-3; 7 bases align to TRBD2. This CDR3 is 14 amino acids long. The ends lost 5 bases at V and 2 bases at J; junction bases unmatched: 3. Germline V lookup: CDR1 KGHDR, CDR2 SFDVKD. Here the CDR3 DNA reads TGTGCCACCAGTGCGGGGACTAACACAGATACGCAGTATTTT. Translated, it gives CATSAGTNTDTQYF.

This clonotype was seen more than once but under ten times. This sequence joins TRBV27 and TRBJ1-6; 10 nucleotides line up with TRBD1. This CDR3 is 15 amino acids long. Germline assignment: CDR1 MNHEY and CDR2 SMNVEV (reference sequence). V lost 7 bases, J lost 7 bases, and 7 bases stayed unmatched. The CDR3, as DNA: TGTGCCAGCAAGATCTGGGGACAGGGGAATTCACCCCTCCACTTT. The encoded protein is CASKIWGQGNSPLHF.

A few counts support this clonotype. CDR3 DNA: TGCAGCGTCCTGGCGACTCTTGGACAAGAGACCCAGTACTTC. Encoded protein: CSVLATLGQETQYF. The genes are TRBV29-1 and TRBJ2-5; the D is unclear. Trimming stripped 6 bases from V and 2 bases from J, with 16 bases between. This CDR3 is 14 amino acids long. Germline lookup yields CDR1 SQVTM and CDR2 ANQGSEA.

V and J are TRBV7-9 and TRBJ2-1; D not resolved. CDR1 is SEHNR, CDR2 FQNEAQ, per germline (reference sequence). V lost 5 bases, J lost 4 bases, and 12 bases lay in between. CDR3 length: 14 residues. The CDR3 DNA follows: TGTGCCAGCAGCCAAGCCGTAGGATACAATGAGCAGTTCTTC. Translation: CASSQAVGYNEQFF. Full variable domain (outside the CDR3, taken from reference TRBV7-9 and TRBJ2-1): DTGVSQNPRHKITKRGQNVTFRCDPISEHNRLYWYRQTLGQGPEFLTYFQNEAQLEKSRLLSDRFSAERPKGSFSTLEIQRTEQGDSAMYLCASSQAVGYNEQFFGPGTRLTVL.

The rearrangement joins TRBV6-5 to TRBJ2-5; the D is unclear. V was pared by 8 bases and J by 9 bases, with 16 bases between. Germline assignment: CDR1 MNHEY and CDR2 SVGAGI. CDR3 length equals 12 residues. The CDR3 sequence: CASVSTLEAQYF. Written as DNA, the CDR3 is TGTGCCAGCGTCTCAACCCTTGAGGCCCAGTACTTC.

The chain joins TRBV24-1 to TRBJ2-1; a possible D gene is TRBD1 (6 bases). Germline assignment: CDR1 KGHDR and CDR2 SFDVKD. The V gene lost 4 bases and the J gene lost 10 bases, with 25 bases spanning the gap. The CDR3 has 17 amino acids. The CDR3 spells CATSDHRTSSGQGEQFF. CDR3 in DNA: TGTGCCACCAGTGACCATAGGACTTCCTCGGGGCAGGGGGAGCAGTTCTTC.

The chain links TRBV7-9 to TRBJ2-5; no firm D call. Germline lookup yields CDR1 SEHNR and CDR2 FQNEAQ (reference sequence). The CDR3 contains 16 residues. V lost 6 bases, J lost 0 bases, and 17 bases lay in between. CDR3 in DNA: TGTGCCAGCAGACCTTTTAGGAGAGAGGACCAAGAGACCCAGTACTTC. It specifies CASRPFRREDQETQYF.

Ten or more counts support this clonotype. This rearrangement joins TRBV7-2 to TRBJ2-2; no clear D gene. The CDR3 sequence is 14 residues long. The germline gives CDR1 SGHTA, CDR2 FQGNSA. V was shortened by 7 bases and J by 5 bases, with 14 bases between the two germline ends. As DNA, the CDR3 is TGTGCCAGCACGAGGCAATTGAATACCGGGGAGCTGTTTTTT. Translating gives CASTRQLNTGELFF.

This clonotype was counted between two and nine times. This chain uses TRBV29-1 with TRBJ2-3, with 12 bases matching TRBD1. CDR1 and CDR2 (germline): SQVTM, ANQGSEA. This CDR3 is 16 amino acids long. The V gene end was trimmed by 6 bases and the J gene end by 4 bases; junction bases not matched to a gene: 11. CDR3 amino acids: CSVGTGGPWRADTQYF. In nucleotides, the CDR3 is TGCAGCGTGGGGACAGGGGGCCCCTGGAGGGCAGATACGCAGTATTTT.

J is TRBJ2-1 and V is TRBV5-1; 10 nucleotides line up with TRBD2. V gave up 7 bases and J gave up 5 bases; unmatched junction bases: 6. The CDR3 covers 14 residues. Germline V gene lookup returns CDR1 SGHRS and CDR2 YFSETQ. Here the CDR3 reads CASRPLAGNNEQFF. DNA of the CDR3: TGCGCCAGCCGCCCACTAGCGGGAAACAATGAGCAGTTCTTC.

A few counts support this clonotype. The CDR3 sequence: CASSLVPYYEQYF. The CDR3 DNA reads TGTGCCAGCAGCTTAGTGCCGTACTACGAGCAGTACTTC. The rearrangement links TRBV7-2 to TRBJ2-7; D not certain. Germline CDR1 SGHTA, CDR2 FQGNSA. Trimming shortened V by 1 base and J by 3 bases, and 7 bases separated the two germline ends. CDR3 size: 13 residues.

The rearrangement links TRBV12-3 or TRBV12-4 to TRBJ2-1; 9 nucleotides line up with TRBD2. The end of the DNA fits TRBJ2-7 better, so the J call may be wrong. This CDR3 region has 15 residues. The CDR3 sequence is CASSPGTSLSYEQYF. DNA for the CDR3: TGTGCCAGCAGCCCAGGGACTAGCCTTTCTTACGAGCAGTACTTC.

CDR3 sequence: CAISARGDQETQYF. CDR3 DNA sequence: TGTGCCATCTCGGCTAGAGGGGACCAAGAGACCCAGTACTTC. The chain has TRBV10-3 and TRBJ2-5; either TRBD1 or TRBD2 may supply D (5 bases each). The CDR3 loop spans 14 amino acids. Germline V lookup: CDR1 ENHRY, CDR2 SYGVKD. V was shortened by 8 bases and J by 0 bases, with 13 bases between the two germline ends.

Remarks on this clonotype: Its ends do not fully match the called genes, so a read error is possible. The chain has TRBV20-1 and TRBJ1-6; the D is unclear. This CDR3 region has 14 residues. The germline CDR1 and CDR2 sequences are DFQATT and SNEGSKA (reference sequence). The CDR3 loop is CSAPPGLNNSHLHF. The CDR3 nucleotides are TGCAGTGCTCCCCCGGGCCTAAATAATTCACACCTCCACTTT.

This clonotype was recorded a few times. This chain links TRBV3-1 with TRBJ1-5; 9 nucleotides agree with TRBD1. Looked up from germline, CDR1 is LGHDT and CDR2 is YNNKEL (reference sequence). This CDR3 is 17 amino acids long. V was pared by 4 bases and J by 5 bases, with 12 bases of the junction left unmatched. CDR3 nucleotide sequence: TGTGCCAGCAGCCCCGGGGTTCCGGGGACAGGGTATCAGCCCCAGCATTTT. Protein product: CASSPGVPGTGYQPQHF.